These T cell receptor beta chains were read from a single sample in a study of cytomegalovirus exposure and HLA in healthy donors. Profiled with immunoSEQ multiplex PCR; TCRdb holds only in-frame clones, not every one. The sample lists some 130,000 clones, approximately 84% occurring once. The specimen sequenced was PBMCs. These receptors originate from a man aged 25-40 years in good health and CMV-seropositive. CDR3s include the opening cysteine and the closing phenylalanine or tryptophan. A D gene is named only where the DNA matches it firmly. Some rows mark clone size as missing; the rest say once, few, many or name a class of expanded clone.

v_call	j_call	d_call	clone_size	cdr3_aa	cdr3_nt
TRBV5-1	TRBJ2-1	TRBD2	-	CASSIAGGSNEQFF	TGCGCCAGCAGCATAGCGGGGGGTAGCAATGAGCAGTTCTTC
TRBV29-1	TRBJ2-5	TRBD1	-	CSEKRTGGQETQYF	TGCAGCGAGAAACGGACAGGGGGCCAAGAGACCCAGTACTTC
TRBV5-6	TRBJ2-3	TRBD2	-	CASSVTSGAKDTQYF	TGTGCCAGCAGCGTGACTAGCGGGGCCAAGGATACGCAGTATTTT
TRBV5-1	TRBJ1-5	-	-	CASSLGPGGLRHF	TGCGCCAGCAGCTTGGGCCCGGGGGGCCTCAGGCATTTT
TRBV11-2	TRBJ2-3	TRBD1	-	CASRTTGSTDTQYF	TGTGCCAGCAGGACGACAGGGAGTACAGATACGCAGTATTTT
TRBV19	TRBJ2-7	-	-	CAASRTVGSYEQYF	TGTGCCGCATCCAGGACAGTCGGTAGTTACGAGCAGTACTTC
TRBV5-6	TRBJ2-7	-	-	CASSRDSYEQYF	TGTGCCAGCAGCCGGGACTCCTACGAGCAGTACTTC
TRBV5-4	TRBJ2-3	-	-	CASGGSEYTQYF	TGTGCCAGCGGAGGTTCCGAATATACGCAGTATTTT
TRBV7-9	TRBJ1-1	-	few	CASSNPGLRGTEAFF	TGTGCCAGCAGTAATCCGGGACTCAGAGGCACTGAAGCTTTCTTT
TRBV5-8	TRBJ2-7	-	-	CASSLTGSSYEQYF	TGTGCCAGCAGCTTGACAGGTTCCTCCTACGAGCAGTACTTC
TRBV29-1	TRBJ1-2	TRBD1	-	CSGGGTGDYGYTF	TGCAGCGGAGGGGGGACAGGGGACTATGGCTACACCTTC
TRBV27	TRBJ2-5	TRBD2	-	CASSSSSGSKETQYF	TGTGCCAGCAGTTCTTCTAGCGGGAGCAAGGAGACCCAGTACTTC
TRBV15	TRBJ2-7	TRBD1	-	CATSRGTGGPNSYEQYF	TGTGCCACCAGCAGAGGGACAGGGGGCCCAAACTCCTACGAGCAGTACTTC
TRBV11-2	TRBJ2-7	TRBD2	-	CASSLLRDRLAGKYEQYF	TGTGCCAGCAGCTTATTAAGGGATAGGCTAGCGGGGAAGTACGAGCAGTACTTC
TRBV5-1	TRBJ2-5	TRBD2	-	CASSQLAGVSETQYF	TGCGCCAGCAGCCAACTAGCGGGGGTTTCAGAGACCCAGTACTTC
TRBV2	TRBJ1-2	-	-	CASSETGNYGYTF	TGTGCCAGCAGTGAAACGGGGAACTATGGCTACACCTTC
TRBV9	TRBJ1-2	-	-	CASSVADNSNYGYTF	TGTGCCAGCAGCGTAGCTGACAATTCCAACTATGGCTACACCTTC